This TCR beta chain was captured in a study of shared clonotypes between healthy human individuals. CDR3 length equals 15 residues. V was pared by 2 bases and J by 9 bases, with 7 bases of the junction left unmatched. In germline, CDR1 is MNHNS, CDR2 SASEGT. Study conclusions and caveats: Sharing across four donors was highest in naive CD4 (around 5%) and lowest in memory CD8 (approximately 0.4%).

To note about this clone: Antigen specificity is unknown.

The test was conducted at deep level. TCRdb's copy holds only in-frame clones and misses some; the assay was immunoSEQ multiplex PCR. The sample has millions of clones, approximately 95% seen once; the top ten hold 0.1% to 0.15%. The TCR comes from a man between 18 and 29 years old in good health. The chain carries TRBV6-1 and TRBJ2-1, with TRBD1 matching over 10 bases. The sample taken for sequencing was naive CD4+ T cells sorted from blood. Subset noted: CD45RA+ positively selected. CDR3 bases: TGTGCCAGCAGTGAAAGCGGGACAGGGGTTGGTGAGCAGTTCTTC. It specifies CASSESGTGVGEQFF.